The clone carrying this T cell receptor beta chain was seen a single time. The junction shows a germline mismatch at one end, possibly a read error. CDR1 MGHRA and CDR2 YSYEKL come from the germline V gene. The CDR3 spans 16 residues. These data are taken from a study of T cells after yellow fever vaccination. TCRdb re-derived calls from the 5' RACE reads in MiXCR, one entry per CDR3 protein. Of around 500,000 distinct CDR3 sequences listed, around a fifth were seen once; the top ten hold about 15%. The source was PBMCs, collected approximately 22 days after the first yellow fever vaccination. The receptor comes from a man aged 18 to 29 who received the YFV17D yellow fever vaccine. The gene calls are TRBV4-1 and TRBJ2-1, with D hard to call. This chain's CDR3 is CASSQEELVFYIEQFF. The CDR3 DNA sequence: TGCGCCAGCAGCCAAGAGGAGTTAGTTTTTTACATTGAGCAGTTCTTC.